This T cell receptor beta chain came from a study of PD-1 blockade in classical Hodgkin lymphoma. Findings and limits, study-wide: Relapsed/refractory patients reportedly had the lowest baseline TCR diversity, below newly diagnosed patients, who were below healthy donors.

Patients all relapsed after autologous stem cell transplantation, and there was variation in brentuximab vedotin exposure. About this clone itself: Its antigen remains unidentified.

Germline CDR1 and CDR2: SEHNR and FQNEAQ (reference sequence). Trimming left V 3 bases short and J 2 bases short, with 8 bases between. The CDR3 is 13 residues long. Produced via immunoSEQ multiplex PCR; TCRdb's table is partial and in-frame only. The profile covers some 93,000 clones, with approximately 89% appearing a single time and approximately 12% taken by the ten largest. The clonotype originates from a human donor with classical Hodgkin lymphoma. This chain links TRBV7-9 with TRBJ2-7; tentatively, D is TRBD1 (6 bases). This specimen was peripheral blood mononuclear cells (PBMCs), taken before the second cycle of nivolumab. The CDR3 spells CASSFTGTYEQYF. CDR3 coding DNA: TGTGCCAGCAGCTTCACAGGGACCTACGAGCAGTACTTC.